This T cell receptor (beta chain) was captured in a study of CD8 T cells in Susac syndrome (dated by TCRdb to about 2019). Background on the whole study: Repertoire sequencing was used to test whether CD8+ T cell activation and differentiation in Susac syndrome was antigen driven. Overall study outcomes, separate from this receptor: The study acknowledged that relatively few individuals were included in the TCR sequencing and HLA analysis.

Trimming at the junction amounts to 7 bases on V and 1 base on J, and the germline ends lie 7 bases apart. According to the germline V gene, CDR1 reads SQVTM and CDR2 reads ANQGSEA. The CDR3 runs 11 residues from the cysteine to the phenylalanine. Only the CDR3 DNA is retained, 33 bases long and in frame from the first base. Note on this clonotype: There is no known antigen for this receptor. The input lacks base qualities; no much larger clone sits a single base away.

RNA was extracted using the RNeasy kit, and roughly 0.5 to 1 microgram was reverse transcribed with random hexamers. The immunoSEQ multiplex PCR assay, which covers 54 Vbeta and 13 Jbeta segments, was used to amplify TCR beta CDR3 regions. PCR amplification bias was corrected by using a synthetic template baseline for primer optimization and computational correction. The study's own analysis went as follows. Reads were assigned to V, D and J genes according to IMGT and analyzed in immunoSEQ Analyzer, with only productive sequences retained. Clonality was computed as one minus Shannon entropy normalized by log2 of the number of productive unique sequences. Public and private clones were assessed among the 100 most prevalent clones of each patient and control. Susac-specific clones were defined as absent from healthy and MS cohorts, around 1,000 published viral clones and other ImmuneACCESS disease sequences. TCRdb reran the public reads through fastp at Q25 and MiXCR, keeping productive beta chains. Rows merge per CDR3 protein into single entries with the most common DNA and genes. The V and J calls, along with clone size, are taken from TCRdb and not from the paper's own processing. The sample includes about 250,000 distinct CDR3 sequences, with around 93% observed a single time. The ten largest clones take up 0.055% to 0.075% of the sample.

High-throughput TCR beta sequencing profiled peripheral blood CD8+ and CD4+ T cells from healthy donors, Susac syndrome patients and multiple sclerosis patients. Multiple sclerosis controls were treatment-naive patients with stable or active relapsing-remitting disease fulfilling revised McDonald criteria. Bulk CD8+ and CD4+ T cells were purified by magnetic negative isolation, whereas CD8+ TEMRA cells were enriched by FACS. Blood was collected in EDTA tubes and processed within 24 hours, with PBMCs isolated through density gradient centrifugation. PBMCs intended for TCR sequencing were cryopreserved in liquid nitrogen and thawed later in a water bath at 37 degrees C. The sorted or isolated CD4+, CD8+ and CD8+ TEMRA cells had a purity of 90% or higher.

The chain is encoded by TRBV29-1 joined to TRBJ1-2, with no confident D gene call. The material sequenced was CD4+ T cells from PBMCs. This sequence was found in a human donor with multiple sclerosis. The DNA sequence is as follows: TGCAGCGCTGAGGGTAACTATGGCTACACCTTC. This sequence encodes CSAEGNYGYTF.